The 12 T cell receptor beta chains presented below share a single source sample, sequenced in a study of CD8 T cells in ankylosing spondylitis. These receptors' antigens are unknown. TCRdb reprocessed the 5' RACE reads with MiXCR, giving one entry per CDR3 protein. The table records more than 650,000 distinct CDR3 sequences, about 11% of them present only once. Study-level points and caveats: Several highly homologous variants formed a TCR beta motif that appeared characteristic of ankylosing spondylitis blood.

The sample was blood, either unsorted or a sorted T cell fraction (not recorded which). All receptors come from a male donor with ankylosing spondylitis.

The V call is TRBV7-9, the J call TRBJ2-7, with D perhaps matching TRBD2 (6 bases). Trimming removed 2 bases at V and 2 bases at J, with 13 bases between. The V gene's germline CDR1 is SEHNR and CDR2 FQNEAQ (reference sequence). There are 15 residues in the CDR3. Here the CDR3 reads CASSLIPSDPYEQYF. CDR3 in DNA: TGTGCCAGCAGCTTAATTCCTAGCGATCCCTACGAGCAGTACTTC.

There are a few counts of this clonotype. The chain has TRBV20-1 and TRBJ2-5; 7 nucleotides line up with TRBD2. The CDR3 consists of 15 residues. Germline V gene lookup returns CDR1 DFQATT and CDR2 SNEGSKA (reference sequence). V dropped 1 base and J dropped 3; count of bases not matched to a gene: 8. The CDR3 protein is CSARGLRESEETQYF. The CDR3 DNA follows: TGCAGTGCTAGAGGGCTGCGGGAGAGCGAAGAGACCCAGTACTTC.

Many counts were recorded for this clonotype. The chain couples TRBV27 to TRBJ2-1; D remains ambiguous. V was shortened by 5 bases and J by 7 bases, with 6 bases between the two germline ends. CDR1 is MNHEY, CDR2 SMNVEV, per germline (reference sequence). The CDR3 runs to 11 residues. CDR3 sequence: CASSAQNEQFF. In DNA form, the CDR3 reads TGTGCCAGCAGTGCCCAGAATGAGCAGTTCTTC.

This sequence joins TRBV20-1 and TRBJ2-7, with TRBD2 identical over 12 bases. Germline-derived CDR1 and CDR2 are DFQATT and SNEGSKA (reference sequence). Trimming at V came to 5 bases and at J to 4 bases, leaving 9 bases not matched to a gene. The CDR3 contains 15 residues. CDR3 residues: CSALTRLAGVYEQYF. CDR3 nucleotide sequence: TGCAGTGCTCTTACCCGACTAGCGGGGGTATACGAGCAGTACTTC.

This clonotype was found a few times. Here the CDR3 reads CASRKRGPPYNEQFF. In DNA, the CDR3 is TGTGCCAGCAGGAAGCGGGGCCCTCCATACAATGAGCAGTTCTTC. The chain carries TRBV28 and TRBJ2-1; 7 bases line up with TRBD2. Germline lookup yields CDR1 MDHEN and CDR2 SYDVKM. V lost 6 bases to trimming and J lost 4 bases; unmatched junction nucleotides: 9. This CDR3 comprises 15 residues.

The table lists this clonotype with a few counts. The chain employs TRBV29-1 and TRBJ1-1; TRBD1 matches at 7 bases. Germline CDR1 reads SQVTM; CDR2 reads ANQGSEA. Germline trimming cut 7 bases from V and 6 bases from J; bases unmatched to any gene: 5. The CDR3 is 11 residues long. DNA for the CDR3: TGCAGCGGCAGACAGGGTGCTGAAGCTTTCTTT. It is translated as CSGRQGAEAFF.

The CDR3 reads CASSPTANVLTF. CDR3 DNA: TGTGCCAGCAGCCCGACGGCCAACGTCCTGACTTTC. This rearrangement joins TRBV14 to TRBJ2-6; D is unresolved. There are 12 residues in the CDR3. CDR1 SGHDN and CDR2 FVKESK come from the germline V gene. Deletions cut 4 bases from V and 6 bases from J, with 4 bases between.

This clonotype was recorded a few times. The rearrangement joins TRBV4-3 to TRBJ2-1; unclear D gene. The CDR3 is 13 amino acids. Per the germline V gene, CDR1 is LGHNA and CDR2 is YSLEER. The V end was cut by 1 base, the J end by 4 bases, with 5 bases between. The chain's CDR3 is CASSQVAYNEQFF. The CDR3 coding sequence is TGCGCCAGCAGCCAAGTAGCTTACAATGAGCAGTTCTTC.

This clonotype was counted a few times. The rearrangement uses TRBV5-5 and TRBJ2-7; no definite D call. Germline V gives CDR1 SGHKS, CDR2 YYEKEE (reference sequence). This CDR3 spans 16 amino acids. V was shortened by 1 base and J by 3 bases, with 17 bases between the two germline ends. CDR3 nucleotides: TGTGCCAGCAGCTTGAGACGAGCAAGCACGAACTACGAGCAGTACTTC. It translates to CASSLRRASTNYEQYF.

This clonotype was detected ten times or more. The J gene is TRBJ1-1, the V gene TRBV5-1; possibly TRBD1 for D (6 bases). Trimming took off 4 bases at V and 1 base at J, with 11 bases between the two ends. CDR1 and CDR2 from the germline V gene are SGHRS and YFSETQ. The length of the CDR3 is 14 residues. The CDR3 loop reads CASSPWTANTEAFF. CDR3 bases: TGCGCCAGCAGCCCATGGACAGCGAACACTGAAGCTTTCTTT.

This chain links TRBV18 with TRBJ2-3, with D perhaps matching TRBD2 (5 bases). This CDR3 is 15 amino acids long. The V end lost 1 base, the J end lost 6 bases, and 14 bases lay between the germline ends. Germline V gene lookup returns CDR1 KGHSH and CDR2 LQKENI. The CDR3 DNA follows: TGTGCCAGCTCACCACTTCGAGACTCGGGGGATACGCAGTATTTT. Translation: CASSPLRDSGDTQYF.

A few counts support this clonotype. The rearrangement uses TRBV29-1 and TRBJ2-1; TRBD1 aligns across 9 bases. CDR3 length equals 14 residues. Germline CDR1 SQVTM, CDR2 ANQGSEA. V shed 4 bases and J 9 bases; nucleotides not matched to a gene: 10. The CDR3 coding sequence is TGCAGCGTTGCCCGGGACAGGGAGTCAGGTGAGCAGTTCTTC. Translating gives CSVARDRESGEQFF.